Only one count was recorded for the clone carrying this TCR beta chain. Its target is unknown. This entry belongs to a study of cytotoxic CD8 clonotypes in ibrutinib-treated CLL. Study-level information: Partial responses totalled about 24 and complete responses 2; after median roughly 68 months, approximately 15 remained remitted and about twelve progressed.

Study observations and caveats: Baseline values of clonality outstripped age-matched healthy donors and followed circulating CD8+ T-cell counts. Among the clonotypes, public ones were uncommon and contracted or held stable on treatment.

Trimming at V came to 2 bases and at J to 6 bases, leaving 1 base not matched to a gene. This CDR3 comprises 13 residues. Looked up from germline, CDR1 is MGHRA and CDR2 is YSYEKL. Data came from immunoSEQ multiplex PCR; TCRdb stores just in-frame clones and leaves some out. The sample lists tens of thousands of clones, approximately 50% occurring once. This clonotype was obtained from a human donor with chronic lymphocytic leukemia. The sequencing used PBMCs, collected at disease progression, from a patient treated with ibrutinib. This chain connects TRBV4-1 to TRBJ2-1; 7 bases are a match to TRBD1. CDR3 residues: CASSQRQGNEQFF. In DNA, the CDR3 is TGCGCCAGCAGCCAACGACAGGGCAATGAGCAGTTCTTC.